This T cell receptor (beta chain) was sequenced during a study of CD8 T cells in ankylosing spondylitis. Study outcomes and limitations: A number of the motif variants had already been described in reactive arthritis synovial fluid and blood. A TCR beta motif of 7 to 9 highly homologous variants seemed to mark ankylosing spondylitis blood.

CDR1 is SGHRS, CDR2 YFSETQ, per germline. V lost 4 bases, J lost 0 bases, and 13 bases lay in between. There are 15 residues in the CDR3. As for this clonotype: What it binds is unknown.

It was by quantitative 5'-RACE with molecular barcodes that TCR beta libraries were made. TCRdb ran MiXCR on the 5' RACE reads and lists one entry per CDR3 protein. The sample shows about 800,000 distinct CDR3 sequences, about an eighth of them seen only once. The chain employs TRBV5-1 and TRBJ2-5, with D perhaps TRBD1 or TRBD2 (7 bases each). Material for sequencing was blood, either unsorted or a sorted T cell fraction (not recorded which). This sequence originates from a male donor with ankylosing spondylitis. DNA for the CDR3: TGCGCCAGCAGCGGGGGGGGACAGTACCAAGAGACCCAGTACTTC. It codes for CASSGGGQYQETQYF.